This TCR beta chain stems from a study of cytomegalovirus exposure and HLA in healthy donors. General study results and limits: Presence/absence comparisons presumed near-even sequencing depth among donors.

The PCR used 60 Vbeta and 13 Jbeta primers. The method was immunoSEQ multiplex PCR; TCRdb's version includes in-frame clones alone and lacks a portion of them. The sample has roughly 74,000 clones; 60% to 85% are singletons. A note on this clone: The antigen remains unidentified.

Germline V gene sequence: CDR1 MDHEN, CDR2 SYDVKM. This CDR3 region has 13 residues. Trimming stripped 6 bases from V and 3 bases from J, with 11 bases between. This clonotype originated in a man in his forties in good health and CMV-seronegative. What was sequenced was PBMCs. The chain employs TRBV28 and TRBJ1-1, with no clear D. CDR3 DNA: TGTGCCAGCAGCGAGAGGCTGGACACTGAAGCTTTCTTT. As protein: CASSERLDTEAFF.